The 28 T cell receptor beta chains below come from one sample, sequenced in a study of T cell repertoires in cytomegalovirus infection. TCRdb passed the reads through MiXCR, listing each CDR3 protein once. Of about 740,000 distinct CDR3 sequences listed, less than 40% are singletons. Sequencing was done on a sample of PBMCs. These receptors were taken from a human donor in good health (CMV status not recorded). Some clones in this sample may be carry-over from other donors' samples.

This clonotype was counted a few times. The chain combines TRBV28 with TRBJ1-6, with D uncertain. The CDR3 runs to 15 residues. From germline, CDR1 is MDHEN and CDR2 SYDVKM. Trimming shortened V by 1 base and J by 10 bases, and 14 bases separated the two germline ends. The CDR3 DNA follows: TGTGCCAGCAGTTTATACGGCAACGGGTGGTCACCCCTCCACTTT. It codes for CASSLYGNGWSPLHF.

V usage is TRBV19 and J usage is TRBJ1-1, with 7 bases lining up with TRBD1. Germline trimming cut 2 bases from V and 4 bases from J; bases unmatched to any gene: 1. The CDR3 length is 13 residues. The germline V gene encodes CDR1 LNHDA and CDR2 SQIVND (reference sequence). The CDR3 is CASSIRGRTEAFF. CDR3 nucleotides: TGTGCCAGTAGTATAAGGGGGCGCACTGAAGCTTTCTTT.

This clonotype showed up just a few times. The rearrangement joins TRBV2 to TRBJ2-7; 9 bases map to TRBD2. CDR1 and CDR2 from the germline V gene are SNHLY and FYNNEI. Germline trimming cut 8 bases from V and 6 bases from J; bases unmatched to any gene: 11. CDR3 length: 14 amino acids. The CDR3 spells CASGKRREGLEQYF. In nucleotides, the CDR3 is TGTGCCAGCGGCAAACGGCGGGAGGGCCTCGAGCAGTACTTC.

This clonotype was observed a handful of times. V and J are TRBV4-1 and TRBJ2-4; either TRBD1 or TRBD2 may supply D (5 bases each). CDR1 is MGHRA and CDR2 is YSYEKL in the germline V gene. Trimming shortened V by 4 bases and J by 2 bases, and 12 bases separated the two germline ends. The CDR3 covers 15 residues. The CDR3 loop is CASSLIGDPKNIQYF. Written as DNA, the CDR3 is TGCGCCAGCAGCCTCATCGGGGACCCCAAAAACATTCAGTACTTC.

The CDR3 here is CASSSRRSGTGVITGELFF. The CDR3 nucleotides read TGTGCCAGCAGCTCACGCCGCTCTGGGACAGGGGTAATCACCGGGGAGCTGTTTTTT. This chain joins TRBV7-2 and TRBJ2-2; 10 bases align to TRBD1. Germline V gives CDR1 SGHTA, CDR2 FQGNSA. Trimming at V came to 4 bases and at J to 4 bases, leaving 15 bases not matched to a gene. The CDR3 extends over 19 amino acids.

The chain uses TRBV19 and TRBJ1-2; D is perhaps TRBD1 (5 bases). The CDR3 length is 15 residues. CDR1 and CDR2 from the germline V gene are LNHDA and SQIVND (reference sequence). The V gene lost 3 bases and the J gene lost 4 bases, with 15 bases spanning the gap. CDR3 bases: TGTGCCAGTAGTATTTGGGGCCAGGGTACCTATGGCTACACCTTC. Its protein is CASSIWGQGTYGYTF.

This clonotype has only a few counts. This rearrangement joins TRBV12-3 or TRBV12-4 to TRBJ1-1; no clear D. The CDR3 runs 16 residues. The ends were cut back, 1 base at V and 1 base at J, with 13 bases in the middle. The CDR3 loop reads CASSLGAEVPNTEAFF. The CDR3 nucleotides are TGTGCCAGCAGTTTAGGGGCTGAGGTGCCGAACACTGAAGCTTTCTTT.

In the case of this clonotype: This may arise from a read error, as a much more abundant clone is one base away. This sequence joins TRBV7-2 and TRBJ2-5; D gene uncertain. This CDR3 region has 13 residues. CDR1 is SGHTA and CDR2 is FQGNSA in the germline V gene. V lost 5 bases, J lost 12 bases, and 19 bases lay in between. CDR3 sequence (DNA): TGTGCCAGCAGCCCCGAGGCCAGGCGTACCAAGTACTTC. Residues: CASSPEARRTKYF.

This clonotype was observed a handful of times. This chain uses TRBV4-1 with TRBJ1-5; D gene unclear. V lost 0 bases, J lost 4 bases, and 10 bases lay in between. Germline assignment: CDR1 MGHRA and CDR2 YSYEKL. The length of the CDR3 is 15 residues. The CDR3 DNA is TGCGCCAGCAGCCAAGACTCGGGAATAAATCAGCCCCAGCATTTT. Translation gives CASSQDSGINQPQHF.

V gene TRBV12-3 or TRBV12-4 combines with J gene TRBJ1-1, with 8 bases lining up with TRBD1. The ends lost 3 bases at V and 4 bases at J; junction bases unmatched: 10. The CDR3 sequence is 16 residues long. CDR3 region: CASSFFTRGRGTEAFF. The CDR3 coding sequence is TGTGCCAGCAGTTTTTTTACCAGGGGGCGCGGCACTGAAGCTTTCTTT.

The table lists this clonotype with many counts. CDR3 in DNA: TGTGCCAGCAGCTCGTTAGCCCCTCTATGGGAAGGAAACACCGGGGAGCTGTTTTTT. The encoded protein is CASSSLAPLWEGNTGELFF. The chain combines TRBV7-6 with TRBJ2-2; D is ambiguous. The CDR3 extends over 19 amino acids. Trimming removed 4 bases at V and 2 bases at J, with 23 bases between. Germline V gene data show CDR1 as SGHVS and CDR2 as FNYEAQ.

The V gene is TRBV10-3, the J gene TRBJ1-5, with TRBD1 identical over 7 bases. Germline lookup yields CDR1 ENHRY and CDR2 SYGVKD. With V trimmed by 5 bases and J by 4 bases, 5 bases remained unmatched. This CDR3 contains 14 residues. For the CDR3, the DNA is TGTGCCATCAGTTCGGCAGGGGGGAATCAGCCCCAGCATTTT. Residues: CAISSAGGNQPQHF.

V gene TRBV28 combines with J gene TRBJ2-2; 9 nucleotides match TRBD2. The CDR3 extends over 18 amino acids. Trimming cost V 5 bases and J 7 bases; bases outside gene matches: 17. Germline CDR1 is MDHEN and CDR2 is SYDVKM. The CDR3 protein is CASSLQGAGGPGRGELFF. The CDR3 region has the DNA TGTGCCAGCAGTCTCCAAGGGGCGGGAGGGCCTGGACGCGGGGAGCTGTTTTTT.

There are a few counts of this clonotype. The V gene is TRBV5-4, the J gene TRBJ1-4; D is perhaps TRBD1 (6 bases). Germline values: CDR1 SGHNT, CDR2 YYREEE (reference sequence). V was trimmed by 1 base and J by 0 bases, leaving 10 bases between them. This CDR3 is built from 16 residues. The CDR3 is CASSLRGTSTNEKLFF. The DNA for the CDR3 is TGTGCCAGCAGCTTGAGGGGGACATCAACTAATGAAAAACTGTTTTTT.

In the case of this clonotype: A much larger clonotype is one base distant, so this may be a read error. A read error is likely, as this CDR3 ends without the conserved phenylalanine or tryptophan. The chain joins TRBV7-8 to TRBJ2-7; 10 nucleotides agree with TRBD2. The CDR3 has 16 residues. Losses at the gene ends were 5 bases for V and 1 base for J; bases not matched to a gene: 8. Germline V gene data show CDR1 as SGHVS and CDR2 as FQNEAQ. CDR3 DNA sequence: TGTGCCAGCAGCGCAGGATTAGCGGGAGGATCCTACGAGCAGTACCTC. Protein sequence: CASSAGLAGGSYEQYL.

This clonotype occurred a few times. This chain uses TRBV3-1 with TRBJ2-1; D not resolved. CDR3 length: 15 residues. With 6 bases removed from V and 8 bases from J, the gap between germline ends came to 20 bases. Germline V CDR1 and CDR2: LGHDT, YNNKEL (reference sequence). The CDR3 DNA follows: TGTGCCAGCAGAAAAATGGGAAACTCCGGCCATGAGCAGTTCTTC. The encoded protein is CASRKMGNSGHEQFF.

This clonotype was seen a few times. The chain recombines TRBV28 with TRBJ1-2, with 7 positions matching TRBD1. V trimming: 6 bases; J trimming: 4 bases; junction bases outside the gene matches: 8. The CDR3 covers 14 residues. Germline assignment: CDR1 MDHEN and CDR2 SYDVKM. The CDR3 spells CASSPGTAIYGYTF. As DNA, the CDR3 is TGTGCCAGCAGCCCTGGGACAGCAATCTATGGCTACACCTTC.

This clonotype was picked up one time. This sequence joins TRBV12-3 or TRBV12-4 and TRBJ1-1; possibly TRBD1 for D (5 bases). The CDR3 has 18 residues. With 5 bases removed from V and 5 bases from J, the gap between germline ends came to 27 bases. Here the CDR3 reads CASSPSDMGLIFGTEAFF. The CDR3 region has the DNA TGTGCCAGCAGTCCTTCCGACATGGGGCTTATATTCGGTACTGAAGCTTTCTTT.

The rearrangement links TRBV20-1 to TRBJ1-4; 10 bases are shared with TRBD1. This CDR3 is 14 amino acids long. CDR1 and CDR2 (germline): DFQATT, SNEGSKA (reference sequence). With 4 bases clipped from V and 10 bases from J, the junction kept 9 bases outside the gene matches. DNA for the CDR3: TGCAGTGCTACCCTTCGGGACAGGGGAGGAAAACTGTTTTTT. Protein product: CSATLRDRGGKLFF.

The gene calls are TRBV28 and TRBJ1-3, with 10 nucleotides matching TRBD1. CDR3 size: 14 residues. V shed 5 bases and J 8 bases; nucleotides not matched to a gene: 6. Germline CDR1 reads MDHEN; CDR2 reads SYDVKM. The CDR3, as DNA: TGTGCCAGCAGTGGACAGGGGGTTCCGTACACCATATATTTT. Amino acids: CASSGQGVPYTIYF.

This clonotype has ten or more counts. The gene calls are TRBV19 and TRBJ2-1; 11 nucleotides match TRBD2. This CDR3 has 16 amino acids. The trim removed 5 bases at V and 1 base at J, leaving 4 bases unmatched. Germline V gene data show CDR1 as LNHDA and CDR2 as SQIVND (reference sequence). The CDR3 DNA reads as TGTGCCAGTAGTCTTGGGACTAGCGGATCCTACAATGAGCAGTTCTTC. The encoded protein is CASSLGTSGSYNEQFF. The variable domain in full, with the rest retrieved from reference TRBV19 and TRBJ2-1, is DGGITQSPKYLFRKEGQNVTLSCEQNLNHDAMYWYRQDPGQGLRLIYYSQIVNDFQKGDIAEGYSVSREKKESFPLTVTSAQKNPTAFYLCASSLGTSGSYNEQFFGPGTRLTVL.

V usage is TRBV6-5 and J usage is TRBJ1-4, with 7 nucleotides matching TRBD1. The germline V gene has CDR1 MNHEY and CDR2 SVGAGI. Trimming at V came to 6 bases and at J to 7 bases, leaving 8 bases not matched to a gene. This CDR3 is 14 amino acids long. This CDR3 is CASRDRDYGEKLFF. The CDR3 DNA follows: TGTGCCAGCAGAGACAGGGACTATGGTGAAAAACTGTTTTTT.

Only a few counts were recorded for this clonotype. The rearrangement joins TRBV12-3 or TRBV12-4 to TRBJ2-2; TRBD1 agrees at 9 bases. CDR3 size: 19 residues. The ends lost 4 bases at V and 7 bases at J; junction bases unmatched: 19. This chain's CDR3 is CASSSRANSDRGSGGELFF. The CDR3 coding sequence is TGTGCCAGCAGTTCTCGGGCTAATAGTGACAGGGGGTCCGGCGGGGAGCTGTTTTTT.

This chain connects TRBV9 to TRBJ1-2, with D perhaps matching TRBD1 (5 bases). This CDR3 has 14 residues. Trimming took off 6 bases at V and 4 bases at J, with 16 bases between the two ends. Germline CDR1 reads SGDLS; CDR2 reads YYNGEE. Here the CDR3 reads CASNSFPGPYGYTF. CDR3 sequence (DNA): TGTGCCAGCAACTCATTCCCAGGGCCCTATGGCTACACCTTC.

This chain joins TRBV4-1 and TRBJ2-5, with D possibly being TRBD1 (6 bases). Trimming shortened V by 8 bases and J by 2 bases, and 12 bases separated the two germline ends. CDR3 length equals 13 residues. Germline assignment: CDR1 MGHRA and CDR2 YSYEKL. The CDR3 loop is CASGRDKQETQYF. CDR3 bases: TGCGCCAGCGGCCGGGACAAACAAGAGACCCAGTACTTC.

This clonotype was counted many times. This chain joins TRBV7-2 and TRBJ2-1; the D is unclear. CDR1 is SGHTA, CDR2 FQGNSA, per germline. This CDR3 contains 16 residues. Between the trimmed V and J ends, which lost 1 base and 5 bases, there was a span of 15 bases. CDR3 loop: CASSLVETVGHNEQFF. The CDR3 DNA reads as TGTGCCAGCAGCTTAGTCGAGACTGTCGGTCACAATGAGCAGTTCTTC.

As to this clonotype: Relative to the germline gene, one junction end is altered; a read error may explain this. The chain couples TRBV7-2 to TRBJ1-1; D uncertain. Germline assignment: CDR1 SGHTA and CDR2 FQGNSA. The CDR3 length is 14 residues. The CDR3 DNA reads as TGTGCCAGCAGCCGGCCTCCGGGGAACCCTGAAGCTTTCTTT. It specifies CASSRPPGNPEAFF.

The chain uses TRBV4-2 and TRBJ2-1; 8 positions match TRBD1. CDR1 is LGHNA and CDR2 is YNFKEQ in the germline V gene. J was trimmed by 5 bases and V by 4 bases; bases with no gene match: 13. CDR3 length equals 17 residues. The CDR3: CASSPQGARRGDNEQFF. The CDR3 nucleotides read TGTGCCAGCAGCCCCCAGGGGGCGCGTCGCGGGGACAATGAGCAGTTCTTC.